A selection of T cell receptor beta chains follows, all from one sample in a study of cytomegalovirus exposure and HLA in healthy donors. Clones were read by immunoSEQ multiplex PCR, and TCRdb kept only the in-frame ones, dropping some. The profile shows over 70,000 clones, approximately 80% of them singletons. Source material: PBMCs. The receptors derive from a man aged 25-45 years in good health and CMV-seronegative. The CDR3 runs from the conserved cysteine through the conserved F or W. A D gene is named only where the DNA matches it firmly. Clone sizes are given selectively: once, few, many, or a class where the clone is expanded.

J | length | size | V | D | DNA | CDR3
TRBJ2-5 | 13 | . | TRBV7-7 | TRBD2 | TGTGCTAGCAGCTTAAGCGGGAGAGAGACCCAGTACTTC | CASSLSGRETQYF
TRBJ2-7 | 15 | once | TRBV6-5 | . | TGTGCCAGCAGTTACTCGAGTTCCTTCCCCTACGAGCAGTACTTC | CASSYSSSFPYEQYF
TRBJ1-2 | 12 | once | TRBV19 | . | TGTGCCAGTAGTATCGGACAGTATGGCTACACCTTC | CASSIGQYGYTF
TRBJ2-7 | 12 | . | TRBV30 | . | TGTGCCTGGAGCGGGGGTGGATACGAGCAGTACTTC | CAWSGGGYEQYF
TRBJ2-1 | 16 | . | TRBV19 | TRBD1 | TGTGCCAGTAGTGGGAGACAGGGGCCTCCAGGCAATGAGCAGTTCTTC | CASSGRQGPPGNEQFF
TRBJ1-4 | 15 | . | TRBV4-2 | TRBD1 | TGTGCCAGCAGCCAGTCCGGGACAGGACGAGAAAAACTGTTTTTT | CASSQSGTGREKLFF
TRBJ2-7 | 14 | few | TRBV5-4 | . | TGTGCCAGCAGCTTGGATTTGACTAAGAGGGAGCAGTACTTC | CASSLDLTKREQYF
TRBJ2-2 | 15 | . | TRBV10-3 | TRBD2 | TGTGCCATCAGTGAGTTGGGCGGGAGCACCGGGGAGCTGTTTTTT | CAISELGGSTGELFF
TRBJ1-6 | 15 | . | TRBV7-2 | TRBD1 | TGTGCCAGCACTATCGGACAGGTCGGAGATTCACCCCTCCACTTT | CASTIGQVGDSPLHF
TRBJ2-5 | 15 | few | TRBV6-1 | TRBD1 | TGTGCCAGCAGATTTACCGGGACAGCACAAGAGACCCAGTACTTC | CASRFTGTAQETQYF
TRBJ2-1 | 14 | . | TRBV11-2 | TRBD2 | TGTGCCAGCAGGAGGACTAGCGGGACAGATGAGCAGTTCTTC | CASRRTSGTDEQFF
TRBJ2-6 | 20 | . | TRBV2 | TRBD1 | TGTGCCAGGAGGGGTGGACAGGGGTTAACCCCCTACTCTGGGGCCAACGTCCTGACTTTC | CARRGGQGLTPYSGANVLTF
TRBJ1-2 | 13 | . | TRBV19 | . | TGTGCCAGTAGTCCCACACCCAACTATGGCTACACCTTC | CASSPTPNYGYTF
TRBJ1-2 | 15 | . | TRBV19 | . | TGTGCCAGTCACCCCCGGACAGCAGCTAACTATGGCTACACCTTC | CASHPRTAANYGYTF
TRBJ2-2 | 16 | . | TRBV6-5 | TRBD1 | TGTGCCAGCAGTTACGATGACAGGGGAAGAACCGGGGAGCTGTTTTTT | CASSYDDRGRTGELFF
TRBJ2-2 | 15 | . | TRBV2 | . | TGTGCCAGCAGTCCTACAGGGATCGGTGCCGGGGAGCTGTTTTTT | CASSPTGIGAGELFF
TRBJ1-4 | 15 | . | TRBV4-1 | TRBD1 | TGCGCCAGCAGCCAAGAGAACAGGGGGTTGGCCAAACTGTTTTTT | CASSQENRGLAKLFF
TRBJ1-1 | 15 | . | TRBV6-5 | . | TGTGCCAGCAGATCACAGACCGCGATGAACACTGAAGCTTTCTTT | CASRSQTAMNTEAFF
TRBJ1-2 | 14 | few | TRBV6-1 | . | TGTGCCAGCAGGGGGGGGTTTTTAGTCTATGGCTACACCTTC | CASRGGFLVYGYTF
TRBJ2-7 | 14 | . | TRBV6-1 | . | TGTGCCAGCAGTGAATCGGGAACCTTATACGAGCAGTACTTC | CASSESGTLYEQYF
TRBJ2-7 | 10 | . | TRBV20-1 | . | TGCAGTGCCCTACAACTAGTCCCGAACTTC | CSALQLVPNF
TRBJ2-3 | 19 | . | TRBV19 | TRBD1 | TGTGCCAGTAGTCGAACCGGGACAGCCACTCTTAATTTCAGGGATACGCAGTATTTT | CASSRTGTATLNFRDTQYF
TRBJ1-5 | 13 | few | TRBV7-2 | TRBD1 | TGTGCCAGCAGCTACAGGGGGGATCAGCCCCAGCATTTT | CASSYRGDQPQHF
TRBJ1-2 | 13 | . | TRBV5-1 | . | TGCGCCAGCAGCTTGCCAGGGACTTGGGGCTACACCTTC | CASSLPGTWGYTF
TRBJ2-1 | 15 | . | TRBV19 | TRBD2 | TGTGCCAGTGCTCAAACTAGCGGGAGTTATAATGAGCAGTTCTTC | CASAQTSGSYNEQFF
TRBJ2-7 | 14 | . | TRBV29-1 | . | TGCAGCGTCGAGACTAGTGGCAGTTCCTACGAGCAGTACTTC | CSVETSGSSYEQYF
TRBJ2-3 | 16 | . | TRBV7-9 | TRBD2 | TGTGCCAGCAGCCCTCAGCGGGAGGGCCAAACAGATACGCAGTATTTT | CASSPQREGQTDTQYF
TRBJ1-4 | 12 | . | TRBV28 | . | TGTGCCAGCACCGGGGTCGGGGAAAAACTGTTTTTT | CASTGVGEKLFF
TRBJ2-1 | 15 | . | TRBV9 | TRBD2 | TGTGCCAGCAGCGTAGGGACTAGCGGGGGACGTGAGCAGTTCTTC | CASSVGTSGGREQFF
TRBJ2-7 | 13 | . | TRBV10-2 | . | TGCGCCAGCAGGGGGGCCGGGTTCCACGAGCAGTACTTC | CASRGAGFHEQYF
TRBJ1-4 | 15 | . | TRBV28 | . | TGTGCCAGCAGTTTTAATTCCGGGGTCGGAGAAAAACTGTTTTTT | CASSFNSGVGEKLFF
TRBJ1-2 | 14 | once | TRBV7-2 | . | TGTGCCAGCAGCTTAAGCAGGGAAGCAAATGGCTACACCTTC | CASSLSREANGYTF
TRBJ1-5 | 12 | few | TRBV7-9 | . | TGTGCCAGCAGCATCGGACTCGGTCCCCAGCATTTT | CASSIGLGPQHF
TRBJ1-1 | 19 | . | TRBV4-1 | TRBD1 | TGCGCCAGCAGTACCCCGGTAGGGACAGGGCGCAGAATGAACACTGAAGCTTTCTTT | CASSTPVGTGRRMNTEAFF
TRBJ2-1 | 12 | . | TRBV27 | TRBD1 | TGTGCCAGCAGTTTTGGGACAGTCAAGCAGTTCTTC | CASSFGTVKQFF
TRBJ2-3 | 14 | once | TRBV10-3 | . | TGTGCCATCAGTGCAGGGTTCTCCACAGATACGCAGTATTTT | CAISAGFSTDTQYF
TRBJ2-5 | 14 | . | TRBV28 | TRBD2 | TGTGCCAGCAGTTCGCCGGGACTAGAGGAGACCCAGTACTTC | CASSSPGLEETQYF
TRBJ2-5 | 14 | . | TRBV13 | . | TGTGCCAGCAGCCTACAGGGTCCAAGAGTGGCCCAGTACTTC | CASSLQGPRVAQYF
TRBJ2-7 | 13 | . | TRBV28 | . | TGTGCCAGCAGACCACGGGACAACTACGAGCAGTACTTC | CASRPRDNYEQYF
TRBJ1-1 | 15 | . | TRBV7-9 | TRBD1 | TGTGCCAGCAGCCATGGACAGGGTCAGAACACTGAAGCTTTCTTT | CASSHGQGQNTEAFF
TRBJ1-2 | 15 | . | TRBV27 | . | TGTGCCAGCAGTTCTTTCAGGGGTACTAACTATGGCTACACCTTC | CASSSFRGTNYGYTF
TRBJ1-6 | 13 | once | TRBV30 | . | TGTGCCTGGAGTGTCGAGGGAAATTCACCCCTCCACTTT | CAWSVEGNSPLHF
TRBJ2-3 | 14 | . | TRBV28 | . | TGTGCCAGCAAGGGGTCAGCTAGCACAGATACGCAGTATTTT | CASKGSASTDTQYF
TRBJ1-1 | 14 | once | TRBV4-3 | . | TGCGCCAGCAGCCAAGATCAGGCGGGGGGTGAAGCTTTCTTT | CASSQDQAGGEAFF
TRBJ1-1 | 12 | few | TRBV6-6 | . | TGTGCCAGCAGTCCCCCGGGGGGTGAAGCTTTCTTT | CASSPPGGEAFF
TRBJ1-2 | 17 | once | TRBV28 | . | TGTGCCAGCAGTTTTCCTCTGTCAGGGGCTACCGACTATGGCTACACCTTC | CASSFPLSGATDYGYTF
TRBJ1-1 | 12 | few | TRBV13 | TRBD1 | TGTGCCAGCAGCTTTCCGACAGGGGAAGCTTTCTTT | CASSFPTGEAFF